This T cell receptor (beta chain) was obtained from a study of blood T cell repertoires in COVID-19. The CDR3 is made up of 14 amino acids. The ends were cut back, 1 base at V and 0 bases at J, with 7 bases in the middle. Germline CDR1 reads SGHAT; CDR2 reads FQNNGV. In the original analysis: Nucleated cell counts were estimated from reference gene primer amplification. Here immunoSEQ multiplex PCR was the method, and the copy in TCRdb shows in-frame clones only, minus some. The V and J calls and the clone size are those of that table, but D and trimming were determined from the DNA. The profile covers over 150,000 clones, with about nine tenths appearing a single time and 1.5% to 2% taken by the ten largest.

The sequencing input was peripheral blood. This chain links TRBV11-2 with TRBJ2-7, with D hard to call. This receptor was obtained from a man aged 18 to 35 who had recovered from COVID-19. CDR3 bases: TGTGCCAGCAGCTTAGGTGGCTCCTCCTACGAGCAGTACTTC. Protein sequence: CASSLGGSSYEQYF.